Presented here are 24 T cell receptor beta chains from one specimen sequenced in a study of Ad26.COV2.S vaccination and SARS-CoV-2 variants. Sample treatment: roughly 20 received Ad26.COV2.S at low or high dose, single or two shots; about 5 received placebo; per-sample allocation not given. Sampling happened 63 days after the first vaccine or placebo injection. Clones were read by immunoSEQ multiplex PCR, and TCRdb kept only the in-frame ones, dropping some. In the table there are about 680,000 clones, approximately 88% of which are singletons. Sequencing used peripheral blood, obtained in a trial of Ad26.COV2.S vaccine versus placebo. The origin of the receptors is a person aged 18 to 65 who received the Ad26.COV2.S COVID-19 vaccine or a placebo.

This clone was counted only a few times. The chain links TRBV10-3 to TRBJ2-2, with D maybe TRBD1 (5 bases). CDR1 is ENHRY and CDR2 is SYGVKD in the germline V gene. V was pared by 2 bases and J by 5 bases, with 9 bases between. The CDR3 spans 14 residues. CDR3 region: CAISEAGKTGELFF. CDR3 bases: TGTGCCATCAGTGAGGCAGGGAAGACCGGGGAGCTGTTTTTT.

The chain links TRBV27 to TRBJ1-1; 8 positions agree with TRBD1. The V and J ends lost 7 bases and 2 bases, in that order; junction bases with no gene match: 3. Germline lookup yields CDR1 MNHEY and CDR2 SMNVEV (reference sequence). There are 13 residues in the CDR3. Written as DNA, the CDR3 is TGTGCCAGCACCGGGACAGGCAACACTGAAGCTTTCTTT. Its protein product is CASTGTGNTEAFF.

V is TRBV21-1 and J is TRBJ2-1; TRBD1 was called by the table and not checked on the DNA. TRBV21-1 is reported as a pseudogene. The CDR3 consists of 15 residues. This CDR3 is CASSYRQGALNEQFF. For the CDR3, the DNA is TGTGCCAGCAGTTATAGACAGGGGGCGCTTAATGAGCAGTTCTTC.

The chain couples TRBV19 to TRBJ1-5; 7 bases fit TRBD1. Germline trimming cut 5 bases from V and 5 bases from J; bases unmatched to any gene: 6. This CDR3 has 14 residues. Germline CDR1 reads LNHDA; CDR2 reads SQIVND (reference sequence). The CDR3 DNA is TGTGCCAGTAGTTTCGGGACAGACTATCAGCCCCAGCATTTT. It specifies CASSFGTDYQPQHF.

This chain connects TRBV11-3 to TRBJ2-1; D is possibly TRBD1 (6 bases). Per germline, CDR1 SGHNT and CDR2 YENEEA. This CDR3 contains 15 residues. V was trimmed by 2 bases and J by 5 bases, leaving 13 bases between them. In nucleotides, the CDR3 is TGTGCCAGCAGCTTACTATACGGACAGCACAATGAGCAGTTCTTC. Amino acids: CASSLLYGQHNEQFF.

The chain carries TRBV5-5 and TRBJ1-6; 8 positions agree with TRBD1. This CDR3 is built from 13 residues. With 4 bases clipped from V and 9 bases from J, the junction kept 3 bases outside the gene matches. The V gene's germline CDR1 is SGHKS and CDR2 YYEKEE (reference sequence). The CDR3 sequence: CASSDRGLSPLHF. The CDR3 bases are TGTGCCAGCAGCGACAGGGGACTTTCACCCCTCCACTTT. The full variable domain, with the rest looked up from reference TRBV5-5 and TRBJ1-6, is DAGVTQSPTHLIKTRGQQVTLRCSPISGHKSVSWYQQVLGQGPQFIFQYYEKEERGRGNFPDRFSARQFPNYSSELNVNALLLGDSALYLCASSDRGLSPLHFGNGTRLTVT.

The chain is built from TRBV19 and TRBJ2-4; TRBD2 matches at 9 bases. The CDR3 totals 15 residues. The V and J ends lost 3 bases and 6 bases, in that order; junction bases with no gene match: 6. Germline V lookup: CDR1 LNHDA, CDR2 SQIVND (reference sequence). CDR3: CASSMGAGGRNIQYF. As DNA, the CDR3 is TGTGCCAGTAGTATGGGAGCGGGAGGAAGAAACATTCAGTACTTC.

The rearrangement uses TRBV6-2 or TRBV6-3 and TRBJ2-3; 8 bases align to TRBD1. V was pared by 0 bases and J by 1 base, with 12 bases of the junction left unmatched. CDR1 and CDR2 (germline): MNHEY, SVGEGT. The CDR3 loop spans 19 amino acids. CDR3 sequence: CASSYSSGQDARRTDTQYF. The CDR3 bases are TGTGCCAGCAGTTACTCTTCGGGACAGGACGCCCGACGCACAGATACGCAGTATTTT.

The chain uses TRBV6-1 and TRBJ2-2, with D perhaps TRBD2 (5 bases). CDR1 is MNHNS, CDR2 SASEGT, per germline. Trimming took off 1 base at V and 13 bases at J, with 7 bases between the two ends. The CDR3 loop spans 11 amino acids. This CDR3 reads CASSEDRGLFF. As DNA, the CDR3 is TGTGCCAGCAGTGAAGATCGGGGGCTGTTTTTT.

This chain uses TRBV27 with TRBJ2-5; D gene uncertain. This CDR3 contains 13 residues. Germline lookup yields CDR1 MNHEY and CDR2 SMNVEV (reference sequence). Trimming took off 8 bases at V and 0 bases at J, with 10 bases between the two ends. The CDR3 protein is CASHSTNQETQYF. CDR3 nucleotide sequence: TGTGCCAGCCATAGCACCAACCAAGAGACCCAGTACTTC.

The chain links TRBV11-1 to TRBJ2-5; D is unclear. V was cut by 5 bases and J by 3 bases, with 4 bases left in between. The CDR3 is 11 amino acids. Germline assignment: CDR1 SGHAT and CDR2 FQDESV (reference sequence). CDR3 in DNA: TGTGCCAGCAGCGCCGAAGAGACCCAGTACTTC. Amino acids: CASSAEETQYF.

The rearrangement links TRBV2 to TRBJ2-4, with D perhaps matching TRBD1 (6 bases). In germline, CDR1 is SNHLY, CDR2 FYNNEI. The CDR3 length is 15 residues. V lost 4 bases and J 8 bases, leaving 18 bases between the germline ends. The CDR3 region has the DNA TGTGCCAGCAGTGGGGGGACATCCCCCCTATACATTCAGTACTTC. Protein: CASSGGTSPLYIQYF.

This clone was picked up one time. The chain is built from TRBV14 and TRBJ1-1, with D possibly TRBD1 on 5 matching bases. The CDR3 covers 15 residues. Germline V gene lookup returns CDR1 SGHDN and CDR2 FVKESK. Trimming removed 2 bases at V and 1 base at J, with 11 bases between. The CDR3 reads CASSQMGTQNTEAFF. CDR3 in DNA: TGTGCCAGCAGCCAAATGGGGACGCAGAACACTGAAGCTTTCTTT.

V is TRBV19 and J is TRBJ2-6; no firm D call. The CDR3 is 15 residues long. V lost 1 base, J lost 2 bases, and 6 bases lay in between. Germline V CDR1 and CDR2: LNHDA, SQIVND (reference sequence). CDR3 loop: CASSIVEAGANVLTF. In DNA form, the CDR3 reads TGTGCCAGTAGTATAGTAGAGGCTGGGGCCAACGTCCTGACTTTC.

V usage is TRBV6-2 or TRBV6-3 and J usage is TRBJ2-1; possibly TRBD1 for D (5 bases). Germline CDR1 and CDR2: MNHEY and SVGEGT. This CDR3 has 12 amino acids. The germline V and J ends were trimmed by 4 bases and 7 bases, with 8 bases remaining between them. The CDR3 region is CASSWGGNEQFF. The CDR3 nucleotides read TGTGCCAGCAGTTGGGGCGGTAATGAGCAGTTCTTC.

The V call is TRBV4-3, the J call TRBJ2-5; 8 bases match TRBD2. The germline V gene encodes CDR1 LGHNA and CDR2 YSLEER. The J segment lost 6 bases and the V segment lost 0 bases, leaving 9 bases of the junction unmatched. The CDR3 is 16 residues long. The CDR3 loop reads CASSQDRTSLLKTQYF. CDR3 coding DNA: TGCGCCAGCAGCCAAGATAGGACTAGCCTTTTGAAGACCCAGTACTTC.

V is TRBV7-9 and J is TRBJ1-1; D perhaps matches TRBD1 (5 bases). The CDR3 is made up of 15 amino acids. V dropped 3 bases and J dropped 4 bases, with 15 bases sitting between them. CDR1 and CDR2 (germline): SEHNR, FQNEAQ (reference sequence). For the CDR3, the DNA is TGTGCCAGCAGCTTGGGGACGGGCGGGCTCACTGAAGCTTTCTTT. The encoded protein is CASSLGTGGLTEAFF.

Regarding this clone: The same CDR3 is also encoded by other DNA sequences in this sample. The chain couples TRBV11-2 to TRBJ2-5, with D perhaps matching TRBD2 (5 bases). This CDR3 contains 13 residues. Trimming removed 3 bases from V and 5 bases from J, with 10 bases in between. The germline CDR1 and CDR2 sequences are SGHAT and FQNNGV. The CDR3: CASSFRGWETQYF. The CDR3 DNA reads TGTGCCAGCAGCTTTCGGGGTTGGGAGACCCAGTACTTC.

The V gene is TRBV2, the J gene TRBJ2-2; TRBD1 matches at 7 bases. The germline V gene has CDR1 SNHLY and CDR2 FYNNEI. CDR3 length: 15 amino acids. V shed 6 bases, J shed 0 bases, and the junction held 4 bases outside the gene matches. The chain's CDR3 is CASSLTGTNTGELFF. For the CDR3, the DNA is TGTGCCAGCAGCCTGACAGGGACGAACACCGGGGAGCTGTTTTTT.

The chain is built from TRBV7-8 and TRBJ1-2, with D unresolved. CDR1 and CDR2 from the germline V gene are SGHVS and FQNEAQ. There are 14 residues in the CDR3. Trimming removed 3 bases from V and 4 bases from J, with 12 bases in between. The CDR3 protein is CASSLGEIGYGYTF. In nucleotides, the CDR3 is TGTGCCAGCAGCTTGGGAGAGATAGGCTATGGCTACACCTTC.

The chain joins TRBV7-9 to TRBJ1-1; D unclear. CDR1 and CDR2 from the germline V gene are SEHNR and FQNEAQ (reference sequence). This CDR3 has 14 residues. Trimming took 0 bases from V and 10 from J, leaving 15 bases between them. CDR3 residues: CASSLAAFYKGAFF. The CDR3 region has the DNA TGTGCCAGCAGCTTAGCGGCCTTTTACAAGGGAGCTTTCTTT. Looking up the rest from reference TRBV7-9 and TRBJ1-1 gives the full variable domain: DTGVSQNPRHKITKRGQNVTFRCDPISEHNRLYWYRQTLGQGPEFLTYFQNEAQLEKSRLLSDRFSAERPKGSFSTLEIQRTEQGDSAMYLCASSLAAFYKGAFFGQGTRLTVV.

This chain links TRBV5-1 with TRBJ1-1; weak D call: TRBD1 (5 bases). Trimming took off 2 bases at V and 0 bases at J, with 8 bases between the two ends. The germline gives CDR1 SGHRS, CDR2 YFSETQ. The CDR3 is 14 amino acids. CDR3 sequence reads: CASSFRAMNTEAFF. As DNA, the CDR3 is TGCGCCAGCAGCTTCAGGGCAATGAACACTGAAGCTTTCTTT.

V is TRBV10-2 and J is TRBJ1-1; TRBD1 matches 9 bases. This CDR3 has 14 amino acids. Germline-derived CDR1 and CDR2 are WSHSY and SAAADI. The J segment lost 3 bases and the V segment lost 3 bases, leaving 2 bases of the junction unmatched. For the CDR3, the DNA is TGCGCCAGCAGTGAACAGGGGGCGGACACTGAAGCTTTCTTT. Its translation: CASSEQGADTEAFF.

The chain joins TRBV25-1 to TRBJ2-7; a weak D match, TRBD1 (5 bases). CDR3 size: 14 residues. Germline V gene lookup returns CDR1 MGHDK and CDR2 SYGVNS. V was cut by 5 bases and J by 3 bases, with 14 bases left in between. The CDR3 here is CASSMQGKYYEQYF. DNA of the CDR3: TGTGCCAGCAGTATGCAGGGAAAGTACTACGAGCAGTACTTC.